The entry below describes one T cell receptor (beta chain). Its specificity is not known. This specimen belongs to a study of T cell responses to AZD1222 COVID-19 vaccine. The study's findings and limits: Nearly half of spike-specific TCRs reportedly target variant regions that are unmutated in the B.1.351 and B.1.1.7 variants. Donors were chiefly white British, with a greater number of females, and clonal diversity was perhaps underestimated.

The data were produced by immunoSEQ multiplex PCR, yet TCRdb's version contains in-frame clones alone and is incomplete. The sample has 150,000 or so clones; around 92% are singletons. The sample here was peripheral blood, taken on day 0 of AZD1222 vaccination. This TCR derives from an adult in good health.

CDR3 coding DNA: TGTGCCAGCAGCTTGCTAGGGGCGGGGAACACTGAAGCTTTCTTT. This gives the protein CASSLLGAGNTEAFF. The V and J genes are TRBV7-3 and TRBJ1-1; TRBD1 might be the D (5 bases). This CDR3 is 15 amino acids long. V lost 3 bases and J lost 1, with 12 bases in between. Germline-derived CDR1 and CDR2 are SGHTA and FQGTGA.